This T cell receptor (beta chain) came from a study of OX40 agonist ivuxolimab in advanced cancers. Whole-study context: The mean age was approximately 60 years, ranging from about 20 to 79, with 65% to 90% of participants male. Earlier treatment with anti-PD-1, anti-PD-L1 or anti-CTLA-4 was permitted, and over 35% had received some.

Study results and limitations: Blood T cells, both CD4+ and CD8+, expanded clonally by week 6 at 0.1 to 3.0 mg/kg.

This clone has only a few counts. Its antigen is unidentified. V dropped 5 bases and J dropped 10 bases, with 11 bases sitting between them. The length of the CDR3 is 11 residues. Germline CDR1 and CDR2: MNHEY and SVGAGI. Measured with immunoSEQ multiplex PCR; TCRdb has only the in-frame clones, and not every one. The repertoire holds approximately 70,000 clones, with around four fifths as singletons. This chain links TRBV6-5 with TRBJ1-1; unclear D gene. The TCR sequence derives from an adult with an advanced solid tumor such as melanoma, head and neck, liver or kidney cancer. Here the sequenced sample was CD4+ or CD8+ T cells sorted from blood, taken in a trial of the OX40 agonist ivuxolimab. CDR3: CASSNSQAAFF. The CDR3 DNA follows: TGTGCCAGCAGTAATTCCCAGGCAGCTTTCTTT.